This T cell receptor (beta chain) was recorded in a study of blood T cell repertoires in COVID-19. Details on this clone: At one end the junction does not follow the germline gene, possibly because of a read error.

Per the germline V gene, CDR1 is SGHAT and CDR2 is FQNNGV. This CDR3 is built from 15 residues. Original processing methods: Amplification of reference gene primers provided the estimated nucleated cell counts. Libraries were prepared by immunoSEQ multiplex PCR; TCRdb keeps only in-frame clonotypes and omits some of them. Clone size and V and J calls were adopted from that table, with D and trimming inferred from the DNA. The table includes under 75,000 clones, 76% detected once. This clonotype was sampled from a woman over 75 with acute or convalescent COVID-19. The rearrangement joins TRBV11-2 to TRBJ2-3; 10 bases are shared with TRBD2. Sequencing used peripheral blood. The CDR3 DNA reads TGTGCCACCAGCCAAGGGACTAGCGGCACAGATACGCAGTATTTT. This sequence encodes CATSQGTSGTDTQYF. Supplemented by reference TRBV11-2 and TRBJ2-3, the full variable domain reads EAGVAQSPRYKIIEKRQSVAFWCNPISGHATLYWYQQILGQGPKLLIQFQNNGVVDDSQLPKDRFSAERLKGVDSTLKIQPAKLEDSAVYLCATSQGTSGTDTQYFGPGTRLTVL.